This passage covers 2 T cell receptor beta chains from one sample sequenced in a study of T-cell reconstitution after alpha-beta-depleted transplantation in children. As it was prepared, the TCRbeta library received unique molecular identifiers. TCRdb independently ran MiXCR on the PCR reads; one entry per CDR3 protein. The sample has about 340,000 distinct CDR3 sequences; around 15% are singletons. The specimen comprised PBMCs, mostly from graft donor cells, sampled 360 days after TCRalphabeta/CD19-depleted stem cell transplant. These receptors all stem from a male patient aged 2-15 years who had a stem cell transplant for acute lymphoblastic leukemia, so the T cells may come from the graft donor.

This clonotype was recorded only once. The chain combines TRBV28 with TRBJ1-4, with a tentative D call TRBD1 (5 bases). Trimming took 2 bases from V and 10 from J, leaving 20 bases between them. The CDR3 length is 16 residues. CDR1 is MDHEN, CDR2 SYDVKM, per germline. CDR3 protein: CASSLPVGQGGGKLFF. The CDR3 coding sequence is TGTGCCAGCAGTTTACCGGTGGGGCAGGGTGGTGGAAAACTGTTTTTT.

This clonotype turned up a few times. The rearrangement uses TRBV4-3 and TRBJ1-1; weak D call: TRBD1 (5 bases). CDR1 is LGHNA, CDR2 YSLEER, per germline. Trimming cost V 0 bases and J 1 base, with 15 bases left between them. This CDR3 is built from 17 residues. CDR3 protein: CASSQDSGYHRNTEAFF. The CDR3, as DNA: TGCGCCAGCAGCCAAGATTCAGGGTATCACAGGAACACTGAAGCTTTCTTT.